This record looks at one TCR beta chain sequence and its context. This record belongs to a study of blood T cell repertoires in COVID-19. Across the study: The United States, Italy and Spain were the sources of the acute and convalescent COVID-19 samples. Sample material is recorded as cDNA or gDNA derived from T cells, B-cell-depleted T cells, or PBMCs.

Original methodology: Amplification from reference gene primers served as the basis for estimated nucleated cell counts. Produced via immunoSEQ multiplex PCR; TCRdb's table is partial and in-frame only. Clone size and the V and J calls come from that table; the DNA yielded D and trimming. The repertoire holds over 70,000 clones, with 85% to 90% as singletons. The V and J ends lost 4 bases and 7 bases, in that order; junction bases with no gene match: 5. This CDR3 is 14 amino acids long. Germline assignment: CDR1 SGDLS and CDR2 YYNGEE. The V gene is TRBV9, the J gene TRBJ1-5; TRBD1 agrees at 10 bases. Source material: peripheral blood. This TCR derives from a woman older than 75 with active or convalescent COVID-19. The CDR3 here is CASSPGQGVQPQHF. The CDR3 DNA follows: TGTGCCAGCAGCCCAGGACAGGGGGTACAGCCCCAGCATTTT.